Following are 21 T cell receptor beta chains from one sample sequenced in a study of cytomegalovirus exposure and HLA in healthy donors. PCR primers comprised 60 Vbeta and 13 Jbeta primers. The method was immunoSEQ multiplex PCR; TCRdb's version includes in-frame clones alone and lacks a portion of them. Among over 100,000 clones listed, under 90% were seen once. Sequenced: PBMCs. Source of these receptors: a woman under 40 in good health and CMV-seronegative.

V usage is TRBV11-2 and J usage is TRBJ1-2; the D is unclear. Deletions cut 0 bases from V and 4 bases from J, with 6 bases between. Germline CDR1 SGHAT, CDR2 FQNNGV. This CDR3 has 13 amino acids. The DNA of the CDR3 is TGTGCCAGCAGCTTAGAGCGCTCCTATGGCTACACCTTC. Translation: CASSLERSYGYTF.

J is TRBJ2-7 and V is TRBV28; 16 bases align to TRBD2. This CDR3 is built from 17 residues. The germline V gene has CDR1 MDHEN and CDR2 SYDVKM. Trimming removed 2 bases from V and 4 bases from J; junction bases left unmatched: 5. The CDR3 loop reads CASSLLGLAGGRYEQYF. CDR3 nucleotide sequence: TGTGCCAGCAGTTTACTGGGACTAGCGGGAGGGAGGTACGAGCAGTACTTC.

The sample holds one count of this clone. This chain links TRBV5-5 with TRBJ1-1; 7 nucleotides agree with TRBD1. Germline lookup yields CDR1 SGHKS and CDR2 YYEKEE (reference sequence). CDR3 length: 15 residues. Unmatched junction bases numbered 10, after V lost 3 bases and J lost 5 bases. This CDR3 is CASSSIDRERTEAFF. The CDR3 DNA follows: TGTGCCAGCAGCTCAATTGACAGGGAAAGGACTGAAGCTTTCTTT.

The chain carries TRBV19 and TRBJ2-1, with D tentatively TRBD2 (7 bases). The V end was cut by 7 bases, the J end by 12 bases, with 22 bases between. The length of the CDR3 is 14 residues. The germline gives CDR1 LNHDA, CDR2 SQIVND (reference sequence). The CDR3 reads CASTSGTTRGGQFF. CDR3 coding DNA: TGTGCCAGTACCAGCGGGACTACGAGGGGGGGGCAGTTCTTC.

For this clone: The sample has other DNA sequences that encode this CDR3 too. CDR3 DNA: TGTGCCAGCAGCGTAGACCCCGGGACTAGCGCGGGTGAGCAGTTCTTC. As protein: CASSVDPGTSAGEQFF. The chain employs TRBV9 and TRBJ2-1; 10 bases are shared with TRBD2. Losses at the gene ends were 0 bases for V and 9 bases for J; bases not matched to a gene: 9. Germline CDR1 is SGDLS and CDR2 is YYNGEE. There are 16 residues in the CDR3.

The CDR3 nucleotides are TGTGCCAGCAGTCTCCTGACAGGGGATGTTGCTGAGACCCAGTACTTC. Residues: CASSLLTGDVAETQYF. This chain uses TRBV28 with TRBJ2-5, with 8 bases fitting TRBD1. CDR3 size: 16 residues. CDR1 MDHEN and CDR2 SYDVKM come from the germline V gene. After removal of 5 bases from V and 5 bases from J, the junction contained 13 bases not matched to a gene. The full variable domain, in which reference TRBV28 and TRBJ2-5 provide the parts outside the CDR3, is DVKVTQSSRYLVKRTGEKVFLECVQDMDHENMFWYRQDPGLGLRLIYFSYDVKMKEKGDIPEGYSVSREKKERFSLILESASTNQTSMYLCASSLLTGDVAETQYFGPGTRLLVL.

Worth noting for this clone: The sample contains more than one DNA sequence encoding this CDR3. DNA of the CDR3: TGTGCCAGCAGCTTAGCGGGAAGACCCTCAGATACGCAGTATTTT. Translation gives CASSLAGRPSDTQYF. The rearrangement joins TRBV11-2 to TRBJ2-3, with D perhaps TRBD2 (5 bases). This CDR3 contains 15 residues. V dropped 1 base and J dropped 4 bases, with 12 bases sitting between them. Germline V gene lookup returns CDR1 SGHAT and CDR2 FQNNGV. The whole variable domain, filled in from reference TRBV11-2 and TRBJ2-3, reads EAGVAQSPRYKIIEKRQSVAFWCNPISGHATLYWYQQILGQGPKLLIQFQNNGVVDDSQLPKDRFSAERLKGVDSTLKIQPAKLEDSAVYLCASSLAGRPSDTQYFGPGTRLTVL.

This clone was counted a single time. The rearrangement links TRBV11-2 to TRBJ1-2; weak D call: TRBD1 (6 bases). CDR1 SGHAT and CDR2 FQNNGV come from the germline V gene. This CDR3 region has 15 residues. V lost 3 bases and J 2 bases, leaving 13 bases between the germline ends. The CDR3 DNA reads TGTGCCAGCAGCTTCCAAATTGGACAGAACTATGGCTACACCTTC. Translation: CASSFQIGQNYGYTF.

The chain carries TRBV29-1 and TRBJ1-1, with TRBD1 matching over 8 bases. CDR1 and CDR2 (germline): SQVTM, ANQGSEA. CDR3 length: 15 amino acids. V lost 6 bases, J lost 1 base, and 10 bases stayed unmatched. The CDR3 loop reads CSVGSGGLPNTEAFF. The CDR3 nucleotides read TGCAGCGTCGGCTCAGGGGGCCTCCCGAACACTGAAGCTTTCTTT.

The CDR3 DNA is TGCGCCAGCAGCTTGCCCCTCTTGCGGGCAGGGGGCACAGATACGCAGTATTTT. Encoded protein: CASSLPLLRAGGTDTQYF. The chain carries TRBV5-1 and TRBJ2-3, with D perhaps TRBD1 (6 bases). The germline V gene has CDR1 SGHRS and CDR2 YFSETQ. The CDR3 contains 18 residues. Deletions cut 1 base from V and 1 base from J, with 19 bases between.

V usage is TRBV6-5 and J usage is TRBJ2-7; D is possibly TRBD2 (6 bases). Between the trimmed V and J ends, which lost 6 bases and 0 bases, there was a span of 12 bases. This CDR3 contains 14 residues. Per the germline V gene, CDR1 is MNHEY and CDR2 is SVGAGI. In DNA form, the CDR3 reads TGTGCCAGCAGCCGGGACTGGAGCTCCTACGAGCAGTACTTC. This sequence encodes CASSRDWSSYEQYF.

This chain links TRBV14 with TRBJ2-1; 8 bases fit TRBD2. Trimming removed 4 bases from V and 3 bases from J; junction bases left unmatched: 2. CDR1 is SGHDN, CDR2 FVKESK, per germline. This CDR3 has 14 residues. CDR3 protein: CASSRSGIYNEQFF. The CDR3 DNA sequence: TGTGCCAGCAGCCGTAGCGGGATCTACAATGAGCAGTTCTTC.

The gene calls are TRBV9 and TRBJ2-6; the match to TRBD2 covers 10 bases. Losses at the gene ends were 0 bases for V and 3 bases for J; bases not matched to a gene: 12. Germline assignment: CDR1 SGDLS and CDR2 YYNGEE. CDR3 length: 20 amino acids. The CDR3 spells CASSVVSGASGGVGANVLTF. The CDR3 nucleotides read TGTGCCAGCAGCGTAGTTTCTGGGGCTAGCGGGGGTGTTGGGGCCAACGTCCTGACTTTC.

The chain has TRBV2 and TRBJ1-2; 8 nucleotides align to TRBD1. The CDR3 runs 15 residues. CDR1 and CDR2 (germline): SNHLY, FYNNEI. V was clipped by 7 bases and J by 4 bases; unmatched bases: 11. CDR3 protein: CASKFFTGGSYGYTF. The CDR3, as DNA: TGTGCCAGCAAGTTCTTCACAGGGGGTAGCTATGGCTACACCTTC.

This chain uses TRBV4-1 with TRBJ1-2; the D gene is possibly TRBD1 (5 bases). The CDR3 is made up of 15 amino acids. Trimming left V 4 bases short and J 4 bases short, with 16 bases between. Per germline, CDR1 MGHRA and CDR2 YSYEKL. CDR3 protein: CASSRISGEIYGYTF. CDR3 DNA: TGCGCCAGCAGCCGGATCTCGGGGGAAATCTATGGCTACACCTTC.

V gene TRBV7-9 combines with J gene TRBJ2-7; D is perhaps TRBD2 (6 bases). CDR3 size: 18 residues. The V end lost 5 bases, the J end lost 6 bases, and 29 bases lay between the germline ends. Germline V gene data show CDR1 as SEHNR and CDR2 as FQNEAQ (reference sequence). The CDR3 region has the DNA TGTGCCAGCAGCCCCCCCCGAATAGGGACTGAAAAAAGTGGCGAGCAGTACTTC. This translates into CASSPPRIGTEKSGEQYF.

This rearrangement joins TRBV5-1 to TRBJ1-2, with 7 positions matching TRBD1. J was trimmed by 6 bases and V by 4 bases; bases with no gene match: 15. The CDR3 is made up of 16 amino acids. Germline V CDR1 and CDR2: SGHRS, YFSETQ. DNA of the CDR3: TGCGCCAGCAGCCCCCGTCTGGGACAGACAAGGAATGGCTACACCTTC. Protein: CASSPRLGQTRNGYTF. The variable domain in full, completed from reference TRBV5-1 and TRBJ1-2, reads KAGVTQTPRYLIKTRGQQVTLSCSPISGHRSVSWYQQTPGQGLQFLFEYFSETQRNKGNFPGRFSGRQFSNSRSEMNVSTLELGDSALYLCASSPRLGQTRNGYTFGSGTRLTVV.

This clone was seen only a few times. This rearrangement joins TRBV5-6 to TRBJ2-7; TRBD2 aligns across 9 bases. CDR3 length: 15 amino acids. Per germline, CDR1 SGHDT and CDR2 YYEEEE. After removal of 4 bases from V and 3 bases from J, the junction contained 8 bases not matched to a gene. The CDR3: CASSPETSGIYEQYF. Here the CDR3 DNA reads TGTGCCAGCAGCCCTGAGACTAGCGGAATCTACGAGCAGTACTTC.

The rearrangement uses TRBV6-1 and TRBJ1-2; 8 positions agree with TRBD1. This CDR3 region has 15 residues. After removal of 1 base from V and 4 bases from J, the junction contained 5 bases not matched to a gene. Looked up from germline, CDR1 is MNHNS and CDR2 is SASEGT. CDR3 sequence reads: CASSEEAGGVYGYTF. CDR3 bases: TGTGCCAGCAGTGAAGAGGCAGGGGGCGTCTATGGCTACACCTTC.

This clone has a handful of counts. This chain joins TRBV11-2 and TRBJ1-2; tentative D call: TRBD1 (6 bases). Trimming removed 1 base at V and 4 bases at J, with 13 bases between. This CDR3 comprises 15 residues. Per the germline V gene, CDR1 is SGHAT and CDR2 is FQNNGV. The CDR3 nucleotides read TGTGCCAGCAGCTTAGGAGGAGGGGGGGTCTATGGCTACACCTTC. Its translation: CASSLGGGGVYGYTF. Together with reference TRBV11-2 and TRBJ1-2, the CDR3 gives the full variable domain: EAGVAQSPRYKIIEKRQSVAFWCNPISGHATLYWYQQILGQGPKLLIQFQNNGVVDDSQLPKDRFSAERLKGVDSTLKIQPAKLEDSAVYLCASSLGGGGVYGYTFGSGTRLTVV.

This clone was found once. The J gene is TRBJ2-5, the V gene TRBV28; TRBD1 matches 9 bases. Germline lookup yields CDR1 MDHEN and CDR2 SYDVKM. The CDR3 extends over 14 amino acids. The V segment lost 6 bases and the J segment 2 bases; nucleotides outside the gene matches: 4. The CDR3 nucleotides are TGTGCCAGCAGGTCAGACAGGGGGCAAGAGACCCAGTACTTC. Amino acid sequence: CASRSDRGQETQYF.